This T cell receptor beta chain stems from a study of cytomegalovirus exposure and HLA in healthy donors. General study results and limits: The study put under 200 TCR beta chains on its list as cytomegalovirus-associated. Earlier analysis looked at TCR beta V segments, and most were productive about 87% or about 30% of the time. TCR beta V- and J-gene trimming, according to a later analysis, was linked to a missense DCLRE1C variant. Under in vitro conditions, a few CMV-associated chains were confirmed as specific for CMV antigens.

Primers: 60 Vbeta forward and 13 Jbeta reverse. TCRdb keeps only in-frame clones here, not all; method: immunoSEQ multiplex PCR. The table includes a few hundred thousand clones, over 75% detected once. Concerning this clone: Its specificity is unknown.

Germline lookup yields CDR1 SGHTA and CDR2 FQGNSA. Trimming shortened V by 5 bases and J by 5 bases, and 21 bases separated the two germline ends. The CDR3 is made up of 16 amino acids. The TCR comes from a girl aged 2-10 years in good health and CMV-seronegative. Sequencing was done on a sample of PBMCs. The chain joins TRBV7-2 to TRBJ1-2; possibly TRBD1 for D (6 bases). The CDR3 loop reads CASSHSLTDRIYGYTF. The CDR3 DNA follows: TGTGCCAGCAGCCATTCTTTAACGGACAGAATATATGGCTACACCTTC. Drawing the rest from reference TRBV7-2 and TRBJ1-2, the complete variable domain is GAGVSQSPSNKVTEKGKDVELRCDPISGHTALYWYRQSLGQGLEFLIYFQGNSAPDKSGLPSDRFSAERTGGSVSTLTIQRTQQEDSAVYLCASSHSLTDRIYGYTFGSGTRLTVV.